A single sample gave rise to the 18 T cell receptor beta chains below, sequenced in a study of CD4 and CD8 cells across lung adenocarcinoma regions. TCRdb processed the PCR reads anew with MiXCR; each CDR3 protein has one entry. Of about 19,000 distinct CDR3 sequences listed, around 46% are singletons. The specimen was CD4+ T cells from the margin of a lung tumor. Source of these receptors: a male donor with lung adenocarcinoma. The CD4 and CD8 labels of this study may be unreliable.

This clonotype was detected ten times or more. The chain is built from TRBV20-1 and TRBJ2-1; D is unresolved. The CDR3 is 17 residues long. The ends were cut back, 1 base at V and 0 bases at J, with 16 bases in the middle. CDR1 is DFQATT, CDR2 SNEGSKA, per germline (reference sequence). DNA for the CDR3: TGCAGTGCTAGAGCCCCCACGGCGGTTAGCTCCTACAATGAGCAGTTCTTC. It translates to CSARAPTAVSSYNEQFF.

This clonotype showed up many times. J is TRBJ2-3 and V is TRBV25-1; D not resolved. With 5 bases removed from V and 4 bases from J, the gap between germline ends came to 10 bases. This CDR3 contains 13 residues. From germline, CDR1 is MGHDK and CDR2 SYGVNS. CDR3: CASSRTVADTQYF. The CDR3, as DNA: TGTGCCAGCAGTCGGACGGTCGCAGATACGCAGTATTTT.

The chain links TRBV4-1 to TRBJ1-4; 7 bases match TRBD1. V gave up 2 bases and J gave up 8 bases; unmatched junction bases: 8. CDR3 size: 15 residues. CDR1 MGHRA and CDR2 YSYEKL come from the germline V gene. The CDR3 region is CASSQSTGEKEKLFF. The CDR3 DNA follows: TGCGCCAGCAGCCAATCAACAGGGGAAAAAGAAAAACTGTTTTTT.

This clonotype was recorded at least ten times. V is TRBV10-1 and J is TRBJ1-2; D gene uncertain. CDR3 size: 12 residues. Trimming pared 3 bases from V and 5 bases from J, leaving 7 bases between. Germline V CDR1 and CDR2: WNHNN, SYGVQD (reference sequence). In DNA form, the CDR3 reads TGCGCCAGCAGTGAATCGGGGTATGGCTACACCTTC. Amino acid sequence: CASSESGYGYTF.

This clonotype was observed many times. This rearrangement joins TRBV27 to TRBJ2-3; 7 bases match TRBD2. The germline V gene encodes CDR1 MNHEY and CDR2 SMNVEV (reference sequence). V was pared by 8 bases and J by 5 bases, with 19 bases of the junction left unmatched. This CDR3 comprises 17 residues. The CDR3: CASVPYPGSGALDTQYF. The DNA for the CDR3 is TGTGCCAGCGTACCATATCCCGGGAGCGGGGCTTTAGATACGCAGTATTTT.

This clonotype occurred a few times. The chain has TRBV10-3 and TRBJ2-2; 7 bases are shared with TRBD2. This CDR3 region has 15 residues. Germline V lookup: CDR1 ENHRY, CDR2 SYGVKD. The V segment lost 0 bases and the J segment 6 bases; nucleotides outside the gene matches: 4. The CDR3 sequence is CAISESREGPGELFF. The CDR3 region has the DNA TGTGCCATCAGTGAGTCGAGGGAGGGCCCCGGGGAGCTGTTTTTT.

This clonotype was found many times. The chain combines TRBV4-1 with TRBJ1-2; D unresolved. The CDR3 loop spans 15 amino acids. CDR1 and CDR2 (germline): MGHRA, YSYEKL. V was clipped by 0 bases and J by 3 bases, with 11 bases between them. The CDR3 protein is CASSQDQGLDYGYTF. Here the CDR3 DNA reads TGCGCCAGCAGCCAAGATCAAGGGTTGGACTATGGCTACACCTTC.

This clonotype qualifies as medium-sized. This sequence joins TRBV6-1 and TRBJ2-2, with TRBD2 matching 8 bases. V gave up 7 bases and J gave up 7 bases; unmatched junction bases: 5. Germline values: CDR1 MNHNS, CDR2 SASEGT. CDR3 length: 13 residues. CDR3 sequence: CASNKREYGELFF. CDR3 in DNA: TGTGCCAGCAACAAGCGGGAGTACGGGGAGCTGTTTTTT.

Turning to this clonotype: A read error may produce the germline difference seen at one junction end. The chain combines TRBV6-4 with TRBJ2-3; a possible D gene is TRBD2 (7 bases). The J call may be incorrect, as the DNA end agrees better with TRBJ2-7. Germline V gene sequence: CDR1 MRHNA, CDR2 SNTAGT. This CDR3 is 15 amino acids long. CDR3 bases: TGTGGCAGCGGGGTCGGGGGCCGGGACCAAGAGACGCAGTACTTC. Its protein product is CGSGVGGRDQETQYF.

This chain uses TRBV27 with TRBJ2-7; 7 bases are a match to TRBD1. The V gene's germline CDR1 is MNHEY and CDR2 SMNVEV (reference sequence). The CDR3 is 14 residues long. V was pared by 0 bases and J by 2 bases, with 1 base of the junction left unmatched. CDR3 DNA: TGTGCCAGCAGTTTATCCACAGGGGCCTACGAGCAGTACTTC. Its translation is CASSLSTGAYEQYF.

The chain recombines TRBV9 with TRBJ1-5; D is unresolved. Trimming removed 3 bases from V and 1 base from J, with 11 bases in between. This CDR3 region has 15 residues. The V gene's germline CDR1 is SGDLS and CDR2 YYNGEE. The CDR3: CASSAGMGSNQPQHF. The CDR3 region has the DNA TGTGCCAGCAGCGCCGGTATGGGGAGCAATCAGCCCCAGCATTTT. The entire variable domain, with the rest obtained from reference TRBV9 and TRBJ1-5, is as follows: DSGVTQTPKHLITATGQRVTLRCSPRSGDLSVYWYQQSLDQGLQFLIQYYNGEERAKGNILERFSAQQFPDLHSELNLSSLELGDSALYFCASSAGMGSNQPQHFGDGTRLSIL.

This clonotype was counted at least ten times. V gene TRBV6-5 combines with J gene TRBJ2-2; D is unclear. Per the germline V gene, CDR1 is MNHEY and CDR2 is SVGAGI. CDR3 length equals 14 residues. Trimming removed 7 bases from V and 6 bases from J, with 15 bases in between. The CDR3, as DNA: TGTGCCAGCAATTTCGGCAATGGACCCGGGGAGCTGTTTTTT. It encodes CASNFGNGPGELFF.

The V call is TRBV5-1, the J call TRBJ2-1; D not certain. Trimming removed 0 bases from V and 4 bases from J, with 14 bases in between. CDR1 SGHRS and CDR2 YFSETQ come from the germline V gene. The CDR3 consists of 16 residues. The chain's CDR3 is CASSLVPTGSYNEQFF. The CDR3 DNA is TGCGCCAGCAGCTTGGTCCCGACGGGCTCTTACAATGAGCAGTTCTTC. Complete variable domain (other parts from reference TRBV5-1 and TRBJ2-1): KAGVTQTPRYLIKTRGQQVTLSCSPISGHRSVSWYQQTPGQGLQFLFEYFSETQRNKGNFPGRFSGRQFSNSRSEMNVSTLELGDSALYLCASSLVPTGSYNEQFFGPGTRLTVL.

The chain links TRBV4-1 to TRBJ2-5; D remains unclear. The better agreement between TRBJ2-7 and the DNA end casts doubt on the J call. This CDR3 has 14 amino acids. The V gene's germline CDR1 is MGHRA and CDR2 YSYEKL. In nucleotides, the CDR3 is TGCGCCAGCAGCCAAGAGGTCAGAGCTGGCGAGCAGTACTTC. Its protein product is CASSQEVRAGEQYF.

V usage is TRBV3-1 and J usage is TRBJ2-1, with 8 bases matching TRBD1. The CDR3 loop spans 15 amino acids. Germline V gene data show CDR1 as LGHDT and CDR2 as YNNKEL (reference sequence). Trimming cost V 8 bases and J 7 bases; bases outside gene matches: 13. This CDR3 is CASALDRVVGNEQFF. The CDR3 nucleotides are TGTGCCAGCGCACTGGACAGGGTCGTTGGGAATGAGCAGTTCTTC.

The chain joins TRBV12-3 or TRBV12-4 to TRBJ1-6, with a weak D call TRBD1 (5 bases). The CDR3 runs 13 residues. V was cut by 5 bases and J by 8 bases, with 10 bases left in between. CDR3 nucleotide sequence: TGTGCCAGCAGTCTAGGAGGGGATTCACCCCTCCACTTT. Amino acid sequence: CASSLGGDSPLHF.

The V call is TRBV12-3 or TRBV12-4, the J call TRBJ1-1; TRBD1 might be the D (6 bases). With 3 bases removed from V and 9 bases from J, the gap between germline ends came to 11 bases. The CDR3 length is 12 residues. The CDR3 region is CASSFNREKAFF. Written as DNA, the CDR3 is TGTGCCAGCAGTTTTAACAGGGAGAAAGCTTTCTTT.

There are many counts of this clonotype. Here the CDR3 reads CASSQSLGQETQYF. The DNA for the CDR3 is TGTGCCAGCAGCCAGAGCTTAGGGCAAGAGACCCAGTACTTC. The chain links TRBV12-3 or TRBV12-4 to TRBJ2-5; D remains ambiguous. This CDR3 has 14 residues. V lost 6 bases to trimming and J lost 2 bases, with 13 bases between them.